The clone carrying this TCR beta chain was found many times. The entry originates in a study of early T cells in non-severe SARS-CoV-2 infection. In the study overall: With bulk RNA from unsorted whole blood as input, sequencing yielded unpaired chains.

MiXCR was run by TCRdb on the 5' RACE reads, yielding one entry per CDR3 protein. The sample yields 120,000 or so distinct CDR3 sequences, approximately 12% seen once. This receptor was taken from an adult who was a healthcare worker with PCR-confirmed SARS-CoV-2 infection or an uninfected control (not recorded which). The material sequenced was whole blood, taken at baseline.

The CDR3 region has the DNA TGTGCCAGCAGCCAAGCCTACAGTACTACGAACACCGGGGAGCTGTTTTTT. Protein sequence: CASSQAYSTTNTGELFF. The chain has TRBV3-1 and TRBJ2-2; D call uncertain. V shed 1 base and J shed 0 bases, with 12 bases lying between them. Germline-derived CDR1 and CDR2 are LGHDT and YNNKEL (reference sequence). This CDR3 contains 17 residues.